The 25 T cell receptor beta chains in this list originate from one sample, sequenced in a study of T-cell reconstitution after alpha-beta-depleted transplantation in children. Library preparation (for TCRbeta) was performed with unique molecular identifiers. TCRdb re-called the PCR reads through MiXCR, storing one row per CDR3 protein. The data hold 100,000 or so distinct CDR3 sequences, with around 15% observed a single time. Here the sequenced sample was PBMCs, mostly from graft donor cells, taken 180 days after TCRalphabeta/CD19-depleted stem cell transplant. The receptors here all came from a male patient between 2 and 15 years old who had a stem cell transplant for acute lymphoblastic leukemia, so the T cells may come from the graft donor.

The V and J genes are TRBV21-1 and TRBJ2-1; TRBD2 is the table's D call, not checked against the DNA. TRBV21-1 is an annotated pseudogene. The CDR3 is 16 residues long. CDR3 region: CASSKIPSGFYNEQFF. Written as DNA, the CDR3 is TGTGCCAGCAGCAAAATCCCTAGCGGTTTCTACAATGAGCAGTTCTTC.

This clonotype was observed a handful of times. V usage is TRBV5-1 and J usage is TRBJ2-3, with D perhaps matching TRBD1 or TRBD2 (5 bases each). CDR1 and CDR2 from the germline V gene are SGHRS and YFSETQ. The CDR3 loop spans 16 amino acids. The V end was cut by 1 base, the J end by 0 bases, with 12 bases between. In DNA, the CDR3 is TGCGCCAGCAGCTTGTCGTACAGGACTAGCACAGATACGCAGTATTTT. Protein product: CASSLSYRTSTDTQYF.

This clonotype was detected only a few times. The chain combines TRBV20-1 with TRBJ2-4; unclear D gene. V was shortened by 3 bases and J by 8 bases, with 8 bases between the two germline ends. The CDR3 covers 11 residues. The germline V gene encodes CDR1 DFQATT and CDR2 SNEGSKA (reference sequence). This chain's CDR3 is CSASAWDIQYF. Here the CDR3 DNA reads TGCAGTGCTAGTGCCTGGGACATTCAGTACTTC.

The CDR3 sequence: CASGFLANTGELFF. The CDR3 nucleotides read TGTGCTAGTGGTTTTCTAGCGAACACCGGGGAGCTGTTTTTT. The genes are TRBV12-5 and TRBJ2-2; D gene unclear. Per germline, CDR1 LGHNT and CDR2 FRNRAP. V dropped 3 bases and J dropped 0 bases, with 5 bases sitting between them. This CDR3 is 14 amino acids long. The entire variable domain, with the rest obtained from reference TRBV12-5 and TRBJ2-2, is as follows: DARVTQTPRHKVTEMGQEVTMRCQPILGHNTVFWYRQTMMQGLELLAYFRNRAPLDDSGMPKDRFSAEMPDATLATLKIQPSEPRDSAVYFCASGFLANTGELFFGEGSRLTVL.

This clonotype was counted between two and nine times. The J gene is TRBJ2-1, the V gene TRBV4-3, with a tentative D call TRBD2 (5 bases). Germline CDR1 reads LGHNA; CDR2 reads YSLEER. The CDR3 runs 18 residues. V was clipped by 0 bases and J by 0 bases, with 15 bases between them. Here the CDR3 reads CASSQEGEGRSSYNEQFF. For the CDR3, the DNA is TGCGCCAGCAGCCAAGAAGGTGAGGGCCGTAGCTCCTACAATGAGCAGTTCTTC.

The CDR3 loop is CATSDSGRYEQYF. CDR3 sequence (DNA): TGTGCCACCAGTGACTCCGGACGGTACGAGCAGTACTTC. The V gene is TRBV24-1, the J gene TRBJ2-7; no clear D gene. The V and J ends lost 4 bases and 4 bases respectively, with 10 bases between them. The CDR3 is made up of 13 amino acids. Germline CDR1 reads KGHDR; CDR2 reads SFDVKD.

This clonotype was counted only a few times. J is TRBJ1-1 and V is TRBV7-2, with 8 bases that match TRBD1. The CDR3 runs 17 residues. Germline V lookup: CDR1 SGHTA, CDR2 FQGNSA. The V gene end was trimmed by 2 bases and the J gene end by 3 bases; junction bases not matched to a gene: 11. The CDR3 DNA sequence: TGTGCCAGCAGCTTATACCCACAGGGGGGGAGGGACACTGAAGCTTTCTTT. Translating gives CASSLYPQGGRDTEAFF.

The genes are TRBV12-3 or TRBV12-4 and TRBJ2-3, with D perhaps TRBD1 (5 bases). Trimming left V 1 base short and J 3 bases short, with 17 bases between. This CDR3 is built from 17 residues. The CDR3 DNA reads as TGTGCCAGCAGTTTAGGTCTGTATGCAGGGCTGACAGATACGCAGTATTTT. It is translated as CASSLGLYAGLTDTQYF.

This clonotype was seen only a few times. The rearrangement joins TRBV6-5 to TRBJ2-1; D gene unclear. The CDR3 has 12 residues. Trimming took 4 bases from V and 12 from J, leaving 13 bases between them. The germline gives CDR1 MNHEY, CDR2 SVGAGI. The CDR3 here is CASSSSGLGQFF. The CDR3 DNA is TGTGCCAGCAGTTCCTCGGGCCTGGGGCAGTTCTTC.

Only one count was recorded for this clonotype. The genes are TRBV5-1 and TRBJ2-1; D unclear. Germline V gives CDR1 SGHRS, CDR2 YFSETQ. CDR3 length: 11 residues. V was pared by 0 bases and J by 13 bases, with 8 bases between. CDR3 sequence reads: CASSLGLVQFF. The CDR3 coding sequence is TGCGCCAGCAGCTTGGGATTAGTTCAGTTCTTC.

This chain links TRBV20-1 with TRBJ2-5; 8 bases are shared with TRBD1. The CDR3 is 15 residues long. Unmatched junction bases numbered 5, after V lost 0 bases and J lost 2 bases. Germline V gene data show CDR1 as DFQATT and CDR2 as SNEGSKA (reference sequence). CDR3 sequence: CSAREGQGIQETQYF. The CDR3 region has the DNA TGCAGTGCTAGAGAAGGACAGGGAATTCAAGAGACCCAGTACTTC.

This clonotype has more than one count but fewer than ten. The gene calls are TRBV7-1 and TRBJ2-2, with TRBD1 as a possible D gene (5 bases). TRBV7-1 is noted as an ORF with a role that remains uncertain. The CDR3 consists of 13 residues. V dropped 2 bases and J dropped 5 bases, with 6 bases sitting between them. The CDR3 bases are TGTGCCAGCAGCTCAAAGGGGACCGGGGAGCTGTTTTTT. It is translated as CASSSKGTGELFF.

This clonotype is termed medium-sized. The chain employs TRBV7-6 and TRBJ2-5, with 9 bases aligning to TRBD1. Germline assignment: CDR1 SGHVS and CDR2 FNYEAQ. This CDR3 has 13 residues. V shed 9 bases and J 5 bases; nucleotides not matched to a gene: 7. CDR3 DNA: TGTGCCAGTACTGGGGACAGGGTGGAGACCCAGTACTTC. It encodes CASTGDRVETQYF.

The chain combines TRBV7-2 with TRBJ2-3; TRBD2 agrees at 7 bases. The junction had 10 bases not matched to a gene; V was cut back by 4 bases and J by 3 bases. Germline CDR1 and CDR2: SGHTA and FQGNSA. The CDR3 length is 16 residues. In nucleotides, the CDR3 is TGTGCCAGCAGCTCCTTGGGAGGGGTTGGGACAGATACGCAGTATTTT. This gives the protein CASSSLGGVGTDTQYF.

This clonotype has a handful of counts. CDR3 residues: CASSFQGVRQPQHF. The CDR3 coding sequence is TGTGCCAGCAGTTTTCAAGGGGTAAGGCAGCCCCAGCATTTT. The chain recombines TRBV12-3 or TRBV12-4 with TRBJ1-5; possible D gene TRBD1, 5 bases. Deletions cut 3 bases from V and 7 bases from J, with 13 bases between. The CDR3 has 14 amino acids.

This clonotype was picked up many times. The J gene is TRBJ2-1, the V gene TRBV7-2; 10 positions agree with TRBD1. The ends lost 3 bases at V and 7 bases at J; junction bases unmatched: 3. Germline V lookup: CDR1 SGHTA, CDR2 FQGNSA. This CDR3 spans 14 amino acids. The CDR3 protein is CASSLGQGWNEQFF. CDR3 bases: TGTGCCAGCAGCTTGGGACAGGGGTGGAATGAGCAGTTCTTC.

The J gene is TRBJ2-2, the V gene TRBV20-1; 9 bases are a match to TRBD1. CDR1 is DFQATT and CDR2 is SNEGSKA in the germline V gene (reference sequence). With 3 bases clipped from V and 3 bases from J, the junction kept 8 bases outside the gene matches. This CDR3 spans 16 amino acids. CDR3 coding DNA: TGCAGTGCTAGGTCTACAGGGGGCGCCGACACCGGGGAGCTGTTTTTT. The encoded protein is CSARSTGGADTGELFF.

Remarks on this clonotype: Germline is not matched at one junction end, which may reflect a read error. The CDR3 spells CCARDMTGRGLSNEQFF. The CDR3 DNA sequence: TGCTGTGCTAGAGATATGACGGGCAGGGGGTTGTCCAATGAGCAGTTCTTC. The chain couples TRBV20-1 to TRBJ2-1, with 7 bases identical to TRBD1. Per germline, CDR1 DFQATT and CDR2 SNEGSKA (reference sequence). This CDR3 contains 17 residues.

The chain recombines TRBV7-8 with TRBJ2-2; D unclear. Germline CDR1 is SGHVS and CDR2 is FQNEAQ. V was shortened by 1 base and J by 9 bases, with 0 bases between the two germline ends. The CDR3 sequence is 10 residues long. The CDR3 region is CASSLGELFF. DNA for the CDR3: TGTGCCAGCAGCTTAGGGGAGCTGTTTTTT.

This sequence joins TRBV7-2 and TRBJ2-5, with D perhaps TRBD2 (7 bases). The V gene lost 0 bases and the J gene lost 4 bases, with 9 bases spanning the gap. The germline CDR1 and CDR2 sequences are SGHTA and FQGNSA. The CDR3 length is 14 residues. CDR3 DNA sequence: TGTGCCAGCAGCTTAGCGGGGGGGCCAGAGACCCAGTACTTC. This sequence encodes CASSLAGGPETQYF.

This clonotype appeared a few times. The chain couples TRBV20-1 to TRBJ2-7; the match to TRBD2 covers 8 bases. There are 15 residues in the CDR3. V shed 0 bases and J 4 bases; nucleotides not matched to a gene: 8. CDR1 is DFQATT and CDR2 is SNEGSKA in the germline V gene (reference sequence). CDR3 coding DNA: TGCAGTGCTAGAGATCGGATAGGCGGGGGGTACGAGCAGTACTTC. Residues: CSARDRIGGGYEQYF.

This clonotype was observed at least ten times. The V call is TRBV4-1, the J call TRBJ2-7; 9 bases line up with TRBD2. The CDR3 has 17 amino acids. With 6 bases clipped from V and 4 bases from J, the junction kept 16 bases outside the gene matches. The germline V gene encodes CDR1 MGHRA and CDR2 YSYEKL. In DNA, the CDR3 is TGCGCCAGCAGTCGCCTAGAACGAGCGGGGGGATCGTACGAGCAGTACTTC. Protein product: CASSRLERAGGSYEQYF.

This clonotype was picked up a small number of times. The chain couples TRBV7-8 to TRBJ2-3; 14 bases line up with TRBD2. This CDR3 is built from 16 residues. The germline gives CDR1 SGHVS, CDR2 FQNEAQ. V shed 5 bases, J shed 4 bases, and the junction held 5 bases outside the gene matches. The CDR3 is CASSTGLAGGPDTQYF. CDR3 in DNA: TGTGCCAGCAGCACCGGACTAGCGGGGGGTCCAGATACGCAGTATTTT.

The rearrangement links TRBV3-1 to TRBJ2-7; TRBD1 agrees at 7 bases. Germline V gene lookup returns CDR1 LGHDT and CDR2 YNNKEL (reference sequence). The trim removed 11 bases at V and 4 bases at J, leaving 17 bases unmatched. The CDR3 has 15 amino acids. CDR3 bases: TGTGCCTCCTGCCTGGGGACAGACGGGTATTACGAGCAGTACTTC. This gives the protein CASCLGTDGYYEQYF.

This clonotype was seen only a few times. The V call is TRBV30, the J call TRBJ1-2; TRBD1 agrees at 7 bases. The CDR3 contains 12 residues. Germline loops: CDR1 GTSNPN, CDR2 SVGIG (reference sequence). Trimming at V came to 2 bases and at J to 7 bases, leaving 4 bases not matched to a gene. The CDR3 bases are TGTGCCTGGAGTCCGACAGGGATTGGCTACACCTTC. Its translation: CAWSPTGIGYTF.